This is a list of T cell receptor beta chains from one sample in a study of blood T cell repertoires in COVID-19. Clones were sequenced by immunoSEQ multiplex PCR, and TCRdb holds only the in-frame ones, with some missing. In the table there are about 250,000 clones, around 88% of which are singletons. Sequencing input: peripheral blood. The receptor source for this set is an elderly man with acute or convalescent COVID-19. CDR3s include the opening cysteine and the closing phenylalanine or tryptophan. A D gene is named only where the DNA matches it firmly. Clone size, where shown, is once, few, many, or a class for clones that have expanded.

CDR3 protein: CASSFSLPTWGDYGYTF
CDR3 DNA: TGTGCCAGCAGCTTTTCCCTACCGACCTGGGGGGACTATGGCTACACCTTC
clone size: .
V gene: TRBV5-6
J gene: TRBJ1-2
D gene: .

CDR3 protein: CASSQDRRSGYTF
CDR3 DNA: TGTGCCAGCAGCCAGGACAGGAGATCTGGCTACACCTTC
clone size: .
V gene: TRBV6-2/TRBV6-3
J gene: TRBJ1-2
D gene: TRBD1

CDR3 protein: CASSIAASGSYNEQFF
CDR3 DNA: TGTGCCAGTAGTATAGCGGCTAGCGGAAGCTACAATGAGCAGTTCTTC
clone size: .
V gene: TRBV19
J gene: TRBJ2-1
D gene: TRBD2

CDR3 protein: CASSYSRGGVNEQFF
CDR3 DNA: TGTGCCAGCAGTTACTCACGGGGGGGAGTCAATGAGCAGTTCTTC
clone size: .
V gene: TRBV6-5
J gene: TRBJ2-1
D gene: TRBD2

CDR3 protein: CASSTGGQAGYGYTF
CDR3 DNA: TGTGCCAGCAGCACCGGTGGACAGGCGGGTTATGGCTACACCTTC
clone size: .
V gene: TRBV7-6
J gene: TRBJ1-2
D gene: TRBD1

CDR3 protein: CATGQLAGNYEQYF
CDR3 DNA: TGTGCCACCGGGCAGCTAGCGGGAAACTACGAGCAGTACTTC
clone size: .
V gene: TRBV3-1/TRBV3-2
J gene: TRBJ2-7
D gene: TRBD2

CDR3 protein: CAWRLHLAGGVGELFF
CDR3 DNA: TGTGCCTGGCGGCTACACCTAGCGGGAGGTGTCGGGGAGCTGTTTTTT
clone size: .
V gene: TRBV30
J gene: TRBJ2-2
D gene: TRBD2

CDR3 protein: CASSVLRGETQYF
CDR3 DNA: TGTGCCAGCAGCGTACTCCGGGGAGAGACCCAGTACTTC
clone size: once
V gene: TRBV3-1/TRBV3-2
J gene: TRBJ2-5
D gene: .

CDR3 protein: CASSYIPGTGGGQPQHF
CDR3 DNA: TGTGCCAGCAGTTATATCCCAGGGACAGGGGGCGGACAGCCCCAGCATTTT
clone size: .
V gene: TRBV6-2/TRBV6-3
J gene: TRBJ1-5
D gene: TRBD1

CDR3 protein: CASSDTITSVREQFF
CDR3 DNA: TGTGCCAGCAGTGACACGATTACTAGCGTCAGGGAGCAGTTCTTC
clone size: .
V gene: TRBV6-1
J gene: TRBJ2-1
D gene: TRBD2

CDR3 protein: CASSRGEGLNNEQFF
CDR3 DNA: TGTGCCAGTAGTAGGGGGGAGGGCCTCAACAATGAGCAGTTCTTC
clone size: .
V gene: TRBV19
J gene: TRBJ2-1
D gene: TRBD2

CDR3 protein: CASSFRPTVENTEAFF
CDR3 DNA: TGTGCCAGCAGTTTTCGTCCGACAGTTGAGAACACTGAAGCTTTCTTT
clone size: .
V gene: TRBV6-2/TRBV6-3
J gene: TRBJ1-1
D gene: .

CDR3 protein: CASSQRSSKQGRAKNIQYF
CDR3 DNA: TGTGCCAGCAGCCAGAGGAGCTCTAAACAGGGGCGAGCCAAAAACATTCAGTACTTC
clone size: .
V gene: TRBV3-1/TRBV3-2
J gene: TRBJ2-4
D gene: TRBD1

CDR3 protein: CASSFDRGGSNEQFF
CDR3 DNA: TGTGCCAGCAGCTTCGACAGGGGAGGGAGCAATGAGCAGTTCTTC
clone size: once
V gene: TRBV7-2
J gene: TRBJ2-1
D gene: .

CDR3 protein: CSARWGQALF
CDR3 DNA: TGCAGTGCTAGGTGGGGACAGGCCCTTTTT
clone size: few
V gene: TRBV20-1
J gene: TRBJ1-1
D gene: TRBD1

CDR3 protein: CSARVGLTIYF
CDR3 DNA: TGCAGTGCTAGAGTCGGACTCACCATATATTTT
clone size: .
V gene: TRBV20-1
J gene: TRBJ1-3
D gene: .

CDR3 protein: CASSYSSGFNEQFF
CDR3 DNA: TGTGCCAGCAGTTACTCGAGCGGGTTCAATGAGCAGTTCTTC
clone size: .
V gene: TRBV6-5
J gene: TRBJ2-1
D gene: .

CDR3 protein: CAISESGQSNHYEQYF
CDR3 DNA: TGTGCCATCAGTGAGTCGGGACAGTCCAACCACTACGAGCAGTACTTC
clone size: .
V gene: TRBV10-3
J gene: TRBJ2-7
D gene: TRBD1

CDR3 protein: CASSIKSQVHNEQFF
CDR3 DNA: TGTGCCAGTAGTATAAAGTCCCAGGTCCACAATGAGCAGTTCTTC
clone size: .
V gene: TRBV19
J gene: TRBJ2-1
D gene: .

CDR3 protein: CASSQEGGQNSGNTIYF
CDR3 DNA: TGCGCCAGCAGCCAAGAGGGCGGGCAGAACTCTGGAAACACCATATATTTT
clone size: .
V gene: TRBV4-1
J gene: TRBJ1-3
D gene: .

CDR3 protein: CASSLAIGGTPLHF
CDR3 DNA: TGCGCCAGCAGCTTGGCCATAGGCGGGACACCCCTCCACTTT
clone size: .
V gene: TRBV5-1
J gene: TRBJ1-6
D gene: .

CDR3 protein: CAILGLAGEGETQYF
CDR3 DNA: TGTGCCATCCTTGGACTAGCGGGAGAGGGGGAGACCCAGTACTTC
clone size: .
V gene: TRBV28
J gene: TRBJ2-5
D gene: TRBD2

CDR3 protein: CASSYRTGGINEQYF
CDR3 DNA: TGTGCCAGCAGTTACCGAACAGGGGGTATCAACGAGCAGTACTTC
clone size: .
V gene: TRBV6-5
J gene: TRBJ2-7
D gene: TRBD1

CDR3 protein: CASSPLGAGGGNEKLFF
CDR3 DNA: TGTGCCAGCAGCCCGCTTGGTGCCGGGGGAGGTAATGAAAAACTGTTTTTT
clone size: .
V gene: TRBV3-1/TRBV3-2
J gene: TRBJ1-4
D gene: .

CDR3 protein: CASSVEGLAVYEQYF
CDR3 DNA: TGTGCCAGCAGCGTAGAGGGACTAGCGGTCTACGAGCAGTACTTC
clone size: .
V gene: TRBV9
J gene: TRBJ2-7
D gene: TRBD2

CDR3 protein: CASSLGRSSGNTIYF
CDR3 DNA: TGCGCCAGCAGCTTGGGCCGGAGCTCTGGAAACACCATATATTTT
clone size: .
V gene: TRBV5-1
J gene: TRBJ1-3
D gene: .

CDR3 protein: CASKLSVSSYNEQFF
CDR3 DNA: TGTGCCAGTAAGCTATCGGTAAGCTCCTACAATGAGCAGTTCTTC
clone size: once
V gene: TRBV19
J gene: TRBJ2-1
D gene: .

CDR3 protein: CASSQVRGPTDTQYF
CDR3 DNA: TGTGCCAGCAGCCAAGTGCGGGGCCCCACAGATACGCAGTATTTT
clone size: once
V gene: TRBV14
J gene: TRBJ2-3
D gene: .

CDR3 protein: CATSDPSGLAGETQYF
CDR3 DNA: TGTGCCACCAGTGACCCCTCGGGACTAGCGGGAGAGACCCAGTACTTC
clone size: .
V gene: TRBV24-1
J gene: TRBJ2-5
D gene: TRBD2

CDR3 protein: CASSRDRGETQYF
CDR3 DNA: TGCGCCAGCAGCAGGGACAGGGGAGAGACCCAGTACTTC
clone size: .
V gene: TRBV5-1
J gene: TRBJ2-5
D gene: TRBD1

CDR3 protein: CASRREGAGANVLTF
CDR3 DNA: TGTGCCAGCAGGAGGGAGGGAGCCGGGGCCAACGTCCTGACTTTC
clone size: .
V gene: TRBV6-6
J gene: TRBJ2-6
D gene: TRBD2

CDR3 protein: CASSGTGDQPQHF
CDR3 DNA: TGTGCCAGTAGTGGGACAGGGGATCAGCCCCAGCATTTT
clone size: .
V gene: TRBV19
J gene: TRBJ1-5
D gene: TRBD1

CDR3 protein: CASSLVGDNYGYTF
CDR3 DNA: TGTGCCAGCAGCCTCGTAGGGGATAACTATGGCTACACCTTC
clone size: .
V gene: TRBV7-2
J gene: TRBJ1-2
D gene: .

CDR3 protein: CASSTSSSRNEQFF
CDR3 DNA: TGCGCCAGCAGCACTTCTAGCTCGCGTAATGAGCAGTTCTTC
clone size: .
V gene: TRBV5-1
J gene: TRBJ2-1
D gene: .

CDR3 protein: CASSIFPGGGAYEQYF
CDR3 DNA: TGTGCCAGCAGCATCTTTCCCGGGGGTGGTGCCTACGAGCAGTACTTC
clone size: .
V gene: TRBV27
J gene: TRBJ2-7
D gene: .

CDR3 protein: CASRGQGRDEKLFF
CDR3 DNA: TGTGCCAGCAGAGGACAGGGTAGAGATGAAAAACTGTTTTTT
clone size: .
V gene: TRBV6-5
J gene: TRBJ1-4
D gene: TRBD1

CDR3 protein: CASSDQDRATDTQYF
CDR3 DNA: TGTGCCAGCAGCGATCAAGACAGGGCCACAGATACGCAGTATTTT
clone size: .
V gene: TRBV5-6
J gene: TRBJ2-3
D gene: TRBD1

CDR3 protein: CASPECGLDQPQHF
CDR3 DNA: TGTGCCAGCCCCGAATGCGGCCTCGATCAGCCCCAGCATTTT
clone size: .
V gene: TRBV3-1/TRBV3-2
J gene: TRBJ1-5
D gene: .

CDR3 protein: CATRTGVNTEAFF
CDR3 DNA: TGTGCCACCCGGACAGGAGTGAACACTGAAGCTTTCTTT
clone size: once
V gene: TRBV24-1
J gene: TRBJ1-1
D gene: TRBD1

CDR3 protein: CASTADSSMKPQHF
CDR3 DNA: TGTGCCAGTACTGCCGACAGTTCGATGAAGCCCCAGCATTTT
clone size: .
V gene: TRBV19
J gene: TRBJ1-5
D gene: .

CDR3 protein: CSVWTGDNQPQHF
CDR3 DNA: TGCAGCGTCTGGACAGGGGACAATCAGCCCCAGCATTTT
clone size: .
V gene: TRBV29-1
J gene: TRBJ1-5
D gene: TRBD1

CDR3 protein: CASSVAGDTDTQYF
CDR3 DNA: TGCGCCAGCAGCGTAGCGGGAGATACAGATACGCAGTATTTT
clone size: .
V gene: TRBV5-1
J gene: TRBJ2-3
D gene: TRBD2

CDR3 protein: CATSRSSGRANTNTGELFF
CDR3 DNA: TGTGCCACCAGTCGCTCTAGCGGGAGGGCTAACACGAACACCGGGGAGCTGTTTTTT
clone size: once
V gene: TRBV24-1
J gene: TRBJ2-2
D gene: TRBD2